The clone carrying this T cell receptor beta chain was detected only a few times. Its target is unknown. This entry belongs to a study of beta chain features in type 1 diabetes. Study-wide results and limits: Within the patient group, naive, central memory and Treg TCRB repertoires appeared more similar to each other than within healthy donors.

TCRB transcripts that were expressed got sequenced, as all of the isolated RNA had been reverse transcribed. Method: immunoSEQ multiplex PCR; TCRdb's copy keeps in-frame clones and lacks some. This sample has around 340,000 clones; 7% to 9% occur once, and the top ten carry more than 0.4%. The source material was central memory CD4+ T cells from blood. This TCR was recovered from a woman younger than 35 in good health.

The CDR3 nucleotides read TGCAGCGTTGTCGGTTTCTCCAGCACAGATACGCAGTATTTT. It yields the protein CSVVGFSSTDTQYF. V is TRBV29-1 and J is TRBJ2-3; D ambiguous. The CDR3 runs to 14 residues. The germline V and J ends were trimmed by 4 bases and 0 bases, with 11 bases remaining between them. Germline CDR1 SQVTM, CDR2 ANQGSEA.